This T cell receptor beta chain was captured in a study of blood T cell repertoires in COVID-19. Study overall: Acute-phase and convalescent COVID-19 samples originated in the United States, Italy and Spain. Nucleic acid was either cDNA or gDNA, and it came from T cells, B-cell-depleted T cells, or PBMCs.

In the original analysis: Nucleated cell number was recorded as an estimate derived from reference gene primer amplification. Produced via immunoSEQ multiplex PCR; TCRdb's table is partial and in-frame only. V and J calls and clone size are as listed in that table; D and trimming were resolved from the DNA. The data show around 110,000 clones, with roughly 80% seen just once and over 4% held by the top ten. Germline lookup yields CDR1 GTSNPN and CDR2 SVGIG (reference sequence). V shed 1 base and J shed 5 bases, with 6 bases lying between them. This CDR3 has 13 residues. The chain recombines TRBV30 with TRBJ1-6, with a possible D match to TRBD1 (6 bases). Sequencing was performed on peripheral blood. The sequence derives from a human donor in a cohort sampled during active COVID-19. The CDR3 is CAWSGQDNSPLHF. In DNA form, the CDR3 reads TGTGCCTGGAGTGGACAGGATAATTCACCCCTCCACTTT.